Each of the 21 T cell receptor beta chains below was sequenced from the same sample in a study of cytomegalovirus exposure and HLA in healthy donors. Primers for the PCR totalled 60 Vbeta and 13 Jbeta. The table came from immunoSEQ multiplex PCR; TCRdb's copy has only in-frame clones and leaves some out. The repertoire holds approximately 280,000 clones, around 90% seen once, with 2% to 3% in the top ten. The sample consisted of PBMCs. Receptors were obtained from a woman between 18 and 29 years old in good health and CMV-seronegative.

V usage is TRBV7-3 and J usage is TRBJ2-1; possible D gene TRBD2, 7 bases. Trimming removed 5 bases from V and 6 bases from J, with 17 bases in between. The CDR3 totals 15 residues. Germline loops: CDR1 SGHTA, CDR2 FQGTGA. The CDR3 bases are TGTGCCAGCAGCCGTAGGGGGGGCCAATCCAATGAGCAGTTCTTC. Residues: CASSRRGGQSNEQFF.

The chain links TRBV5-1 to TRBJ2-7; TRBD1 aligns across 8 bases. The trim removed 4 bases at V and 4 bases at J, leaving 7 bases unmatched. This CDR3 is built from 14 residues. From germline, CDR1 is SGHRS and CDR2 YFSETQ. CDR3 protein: CASSSGQGGYEQYF. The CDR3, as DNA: TGCGCCAGCAGCAGCGGACAGGGTGGTTACGAGCAGTACTTC.

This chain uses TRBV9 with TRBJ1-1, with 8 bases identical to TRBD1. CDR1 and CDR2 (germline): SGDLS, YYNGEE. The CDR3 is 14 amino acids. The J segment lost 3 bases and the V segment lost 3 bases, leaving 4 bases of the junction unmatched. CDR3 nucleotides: TGTGCCAGCAGCGCGTGGACAGGGCACACTGAAGCTTTCTTT. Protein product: CASSAWTGHTEAFF.

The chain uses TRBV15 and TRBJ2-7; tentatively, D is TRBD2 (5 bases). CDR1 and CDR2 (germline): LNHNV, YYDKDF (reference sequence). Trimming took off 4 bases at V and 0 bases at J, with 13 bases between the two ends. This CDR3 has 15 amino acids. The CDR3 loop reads CATSTTGWSSYEQYF. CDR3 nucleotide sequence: TGTGCCACCAGCACCACGGGGTGGAGCTCCTACGAGCAGTACTTC.

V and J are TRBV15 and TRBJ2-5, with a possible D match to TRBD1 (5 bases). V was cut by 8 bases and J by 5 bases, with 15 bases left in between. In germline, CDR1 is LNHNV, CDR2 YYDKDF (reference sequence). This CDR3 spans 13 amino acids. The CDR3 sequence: CATELKGSETQYF. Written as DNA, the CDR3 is TGTGCCACCGAATTGAAGGGGTCGGAGACCCAGTACTTC.

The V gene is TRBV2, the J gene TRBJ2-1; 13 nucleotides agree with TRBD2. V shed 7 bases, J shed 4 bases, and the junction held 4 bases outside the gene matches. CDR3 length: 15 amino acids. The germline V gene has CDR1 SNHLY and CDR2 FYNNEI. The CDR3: CASNQGLAGYNEQFF. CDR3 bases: TGTGCCAGCAACCAGGGACTAGCGGGATACAATGAGCAGTTCTTC.

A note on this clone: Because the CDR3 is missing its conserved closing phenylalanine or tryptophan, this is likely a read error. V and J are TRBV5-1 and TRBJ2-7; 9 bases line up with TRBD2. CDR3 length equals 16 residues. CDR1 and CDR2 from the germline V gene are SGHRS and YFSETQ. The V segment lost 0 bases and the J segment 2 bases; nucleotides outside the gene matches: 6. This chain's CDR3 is CASSLDSGGTPYEQYL. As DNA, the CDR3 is TGCGCCAGCAGCTTGGATAGCGGGGGTACTCCCTACGAGCAGTACCTC.

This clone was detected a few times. In DNA form, the CDR3 reads TGTGCCAGCAGTTCCGCGGGTTCCTACGAGCAGTACTTC. As protein: CASSSAGSYEQYF. The chain recombines TRBV6-5 with TRBJ2-7; possible D gene TRBD2, 5 bases. Trimming left V 4 bases short and J 1 base short, with 8 bases between. Germline V gene data show CDR1 as MNHEY and CDR2 as SVGAGI. The CDR3 has 13 residues.

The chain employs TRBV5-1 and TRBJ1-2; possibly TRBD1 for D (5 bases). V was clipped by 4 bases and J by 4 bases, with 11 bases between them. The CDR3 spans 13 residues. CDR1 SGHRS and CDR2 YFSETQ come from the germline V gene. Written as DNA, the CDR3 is TGCGCCAGCAGCCCACAGGCCCCCTATGGCTACACCTTC. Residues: CASSPQAPYGYTF.

CDR3 nucleotides: TGTGCCAGCACCAGGCCCTCCGGCGGGGGCTACACCTTC. Its translation is CASTRPSGGGYTF. The chain carries TRBV2 and TRBJ1-2; no clear D. Germline V gene lookup returns CDR1 SNHLY and CDR2 FYNNEI. The V gene lost 7 bases and the J gene lost 8 bases, with 17 bases spanning the gap. The CDR3 totals 13 residues.

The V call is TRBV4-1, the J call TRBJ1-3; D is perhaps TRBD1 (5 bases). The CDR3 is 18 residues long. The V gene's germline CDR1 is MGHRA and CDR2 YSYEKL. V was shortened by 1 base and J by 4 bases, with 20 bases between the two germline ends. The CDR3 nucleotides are TGCGCCAGCAGCCAAGGCGGCGCGCAGGGCTATCACGGAAACACCATATATTTT. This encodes CASSQGGAQGYHGNTIYF.

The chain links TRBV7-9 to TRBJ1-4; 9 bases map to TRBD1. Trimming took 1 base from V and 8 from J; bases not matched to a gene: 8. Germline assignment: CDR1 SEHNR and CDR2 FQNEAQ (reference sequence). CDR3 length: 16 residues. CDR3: CASSLDPGQGNEKLFF. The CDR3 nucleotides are TGTGCCAGCAGCTTAGATCCGGGACAGGGTAACGAAAAACTGTTTTTT. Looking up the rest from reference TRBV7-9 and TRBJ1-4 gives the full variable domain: DTGVSQNPRHKITKRGQNVTFRCDPISEHNRLYWYRQTLGQGPEFLTYFQNEAQLEKSRLLSDRFSAERPKGSFSTLEIQRTEQGDSAMYLCASSLDPGQGNEKLFFGSGTQLSVL.

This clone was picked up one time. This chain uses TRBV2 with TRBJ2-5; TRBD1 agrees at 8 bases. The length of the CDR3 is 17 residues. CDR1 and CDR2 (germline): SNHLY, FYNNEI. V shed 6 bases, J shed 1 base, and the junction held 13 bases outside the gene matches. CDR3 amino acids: CASSQNEQGGRQETQYF. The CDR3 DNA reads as TGTGCCAGCAGCCAAAACGAACAGGGGGGACGCCAAGAGACCCAGTACTTC.

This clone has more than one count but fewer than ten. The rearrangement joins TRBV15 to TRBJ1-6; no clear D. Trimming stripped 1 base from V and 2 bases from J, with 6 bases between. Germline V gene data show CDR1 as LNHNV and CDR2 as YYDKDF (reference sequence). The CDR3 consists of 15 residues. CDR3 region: CATSRGAAYNSPLHF. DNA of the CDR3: TGTGCCACCAGCAGAGGAGCGGCCTATAATTCACCCCTCCACTTT.

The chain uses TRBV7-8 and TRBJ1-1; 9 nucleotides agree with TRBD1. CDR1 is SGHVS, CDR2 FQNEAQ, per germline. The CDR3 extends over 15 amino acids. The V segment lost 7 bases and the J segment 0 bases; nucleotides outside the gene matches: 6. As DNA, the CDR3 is TGTGCCAGCAACAAAGACAGGGGGGTGAACACTGAAGCTTTCTTT. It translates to CASNKDRGVNTEAFF. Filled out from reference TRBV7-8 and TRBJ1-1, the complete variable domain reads GAGVSQSPRYKVAKRGQDVALRCDPISGHVSLFWYQQALGQGPEFLTYFQNEAQLDKSGLPSDRFFAERPEGSVSTLKIQRTQQEDSAVYLCASNKDRGVNTEAFFGQGTRLTVV.

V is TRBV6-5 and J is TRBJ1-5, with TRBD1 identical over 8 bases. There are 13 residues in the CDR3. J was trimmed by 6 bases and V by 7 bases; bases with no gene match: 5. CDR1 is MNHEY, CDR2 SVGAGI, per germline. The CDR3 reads CASTKQGGQPQHF. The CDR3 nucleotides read TGTGCCAGCACCAAACAGGGGGGTCAGCCCCAGCATTTT.

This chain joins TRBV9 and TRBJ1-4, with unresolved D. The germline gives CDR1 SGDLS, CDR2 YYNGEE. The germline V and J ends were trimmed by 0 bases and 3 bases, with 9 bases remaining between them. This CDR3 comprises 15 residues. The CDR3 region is CASSVDQVPNEKLFF. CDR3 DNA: TGTGCCAGCAGCGTAGATCAGGTTCCTAATGAAAAACTGTTTTTT.

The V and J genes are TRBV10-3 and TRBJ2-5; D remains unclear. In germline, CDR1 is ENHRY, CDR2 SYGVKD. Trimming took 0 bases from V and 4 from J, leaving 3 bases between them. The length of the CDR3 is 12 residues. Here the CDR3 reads CAISESRETQYF. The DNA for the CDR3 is TGTGCCATCAGTGAGTCTCGAGAGACCCAGTACTTC.

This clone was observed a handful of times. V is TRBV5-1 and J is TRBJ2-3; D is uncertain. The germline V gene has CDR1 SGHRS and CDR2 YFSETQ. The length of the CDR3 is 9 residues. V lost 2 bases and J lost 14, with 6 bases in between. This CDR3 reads CASSFPRYF. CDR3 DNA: TGCGCCAGCAGCTTCCCCAGGTATTTT.

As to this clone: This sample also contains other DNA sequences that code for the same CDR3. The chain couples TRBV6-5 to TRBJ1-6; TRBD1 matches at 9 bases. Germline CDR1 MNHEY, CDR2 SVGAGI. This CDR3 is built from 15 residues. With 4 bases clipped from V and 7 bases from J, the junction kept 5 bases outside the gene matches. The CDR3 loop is CASSLGTGSNSPLHF. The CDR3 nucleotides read TGTGCCAGCAGTTTAGGGACAGGGTCAAATTCACCCCTCCACTTT.

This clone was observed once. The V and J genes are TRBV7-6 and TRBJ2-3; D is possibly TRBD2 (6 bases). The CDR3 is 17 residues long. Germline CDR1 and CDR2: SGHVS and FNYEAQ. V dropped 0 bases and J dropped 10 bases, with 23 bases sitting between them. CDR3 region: CASSLASRALPGEAQYF. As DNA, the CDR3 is TGTGCCAGCAGCTTAGCATCTAGAGCCCTGCCGGGAGAGGCGCAGTATTTT.